A selection of T cell receptor beta chains follows, all from one sample in a study of identical twins. Via MiXCR, TCRdb re-called the 5' RACE reads, giving one row per CDR3 protein. The sample has roughly 570,000 distinct CDR3 sequences, roughly 9.5% seen once. The sample was also linked to a second study, of yellow fever vaccine responses in identical twins.

The sequencing sample was made of PBMCs. The receptors derive from a woman in her late teens or twenties in good health. Each CDR3 is given with its conserved first and last residue. D genes are given only for firm matches. Clone size is shown for a subset of rows, as once, few, many or a class of expanded clone.

j_call d_call clone_size v_call cdr3_nt cdr3_aa
TRBJ1-1 TRBD1 many TRBV5-1 TGCGCCAGCAGCACGGGACAGCCGAACACTGAAGCTTTCTTT CASSTGQPNTEAFF
TRBJ2-5 TRBD2 many TRBV12-3/TRBV12-4 TGTGCCAGCAGCACCGCTCGGGGGGGGCCTCAAGAGACCCAGTACTTC CASSTARGGPQETQYF
TRBJ2-2 TRBD2 - TRBV30 TGTGCCTGGGGCCCCCGCGGGAGTAGGACCGGGGAGCTGTTTTTT CAWGPRGSRTGELFF
TRBJ2-5 - many TRBV18 TGTGCCAGCTCACCAAGGGACCAAGAGACCCAGTACTTC CASSPRDQETQYF
TRBJ1-6 - few TRBV27 TGTGCCAGCAGTCGACAGTATAATTCACCCCTCCACTTT CASSRQYNSPLHF
TRBJ1-6 - - TRBV7-9 TGTGCCAGCAGCTTAGGGGGAGGTGGGAATTCACCCCTCCACTTT CASSLGGGGNSPLHF
TRBJ2-3 TRBD2 few TRBV18 TGTGCCAGCTCACAGAGAAGCGGGAGGGCCGGAGATACGCATTTT CASSQRSGRAGDTHF
TRBJ2-4 - few TRBV4-2 TGTGCCAGCAGCCAAGATAACCGGGGATCCTACATTCAGTACTTC CASSQDNRGSYIQYF
TRBJ2-7 TRBD2 - TRBV7-2 TGTGCCAGCAGCTTAGTCTTGCGGGAGGGGCTGGTCGAGCAGTACTTC CASSLVLREGLVEQYF
TRBJ2-1 TRBD2 - TRBV7-8 TGTGCCAGCAGCTTGCGGACTAGCGGGTCTATCTCCTACAATGAGCAGTTCTTC CASSLRTSGSISYNEQFF
TRBJ2-7 - few TRBV4-1 TGCGCCAGCAGCCAAGTAGTCCAGGTAACCGAGCAGTACTTC CASSQVVQVTEQYF
TRBJ2-2 TRBD2 - TRBV12-3/TRBV12-4 TGTGCCAGCGGCAGTCTAGCGGGGGGCACCGGGGAGCTGTTTTTT CASGSLAGGTGELFF
TRBJ1-5 - few TRBV6-1 TGTGCCACCTTACAGGGAAATGATCGCAATCAGCCCCAGCATTTT CATLQGNDRNQPQHF
TRBJ2-5 - - TRBV11-2 TGTGCCAGCAGCTCCGCTAACAGGATCCCCTGGGAGACCCAGTACTTC CASSSANRIPWETQYF
TRBJ2-1 TRBD2 many TRBV4-3 TGCGCCAGCAGCCAAACTTCCGGGACTAGTCCGTTCTTC CASSQTSGTSPFF
TRBJ2-7 - once TRBV7-2 TGTGCCAGCAGCTTAGCCGTCCCGCAGGCCTCCTACGAGCAGTACTTC CASSLAVPQASYEQYF
TRBJ2-1 TRBD2 few TRBV7-6 TGTGCCAGCAGCCCCCTGCTCCCCCCTGCGGGGGGGCCAATCAGGGAGCAGTTCTTC CASSPLLPPAGGPIREQFF
TRBJ2-1 TRBD1 - TRBV10-3 TGTGCCATCAATGGACAGGGGCACGATGAGCAGTTCTTC CAINGQGHDEQFF
TRBJ1-2 - - TRBV7-9 TGTGCCAGCAGCGTAGGGCCTGGACGTGGCTACACCTTC CASSVGPGRGYTF
TRBJ2-3 - - TRBV24-1 TGTGCCACCAGTGATTTTGGGCGAGGGGACTCTAGCACAGATACGCAGTATTTT CATSDFGRGDSSTDTQYF
TRBJ2-5 - many TRBV29-1 TGCAGCGTTGGACAGCAAGAGACCCAGTACTTC CSVGQQETQYF
TRBJ2-5 - few TRBV20-1 TGCAGTGCTTCTAGACGGCCCCAAGAGACCCAGTACTTC CSASRRPQETQYF
TRBJ2-7 - - TRBV5-1 TGCGCCAGCAGCTGGAGACGGGCCAATGGGGAGCAGTACTTC CASSWRRANGEQYF
TRBJ2-1 - few TRBV3-1 TGTGCCAGCAGAACCGGGGCCTACAATGAGCAGTTCTTC CASRTGAYNEQFF
TRBJ1-3 - - TRBV12-3/TRBV12-4 TGTGCCAGCAGTTCAGGGCAGGGTCTGGACTCTGGAAACACCATATATTTT CASSSGQGLDSGNTIYF
TRBJ2-1 TRBD2 - TRBV20-1 TGCAGTGCTAGAGATCGGGAGCGGGGGCCTTACAATGAGCAGTTCTTC CSARDRERGPYNEQFF
TRBJ1-1 - many TRBV7-2 TGTGCCAGCAGCTTGGCACTACAGCCGTCCGTAGCTTTCTTT CASSLALQPSVAFF
TRBJ2-1 TRBD1 - TRBV7-9 TGTGCCAGCAGCTTAGAGAGGACAGGGGCTTACAATGAGCAGTTCTTC CASSLERTGAYNEQFF
TRBJ2-3 TRBD1 - TRBV15 TGTGCCACCAGCAGAGCTACGGGACAGGGGACAGATACGCAGTATTTT CATSRATGQGTDTQYF
TRBJ2-3 - few TRBV9 TGTGCCAGCAGCGTTTCGCTGGGGGGTAGCACAGATACGCAGTATTTT CASSVSLGGSTDTQYF
TRBJ2-5 TRBD2 - TRBV12-3/TRBV12-4 TGTGCCAGCAGTTTATTCAGACGGGGAGCGGGGGCCGGCAGCCAAGAGACCCAGTACTTC CASSLFRRGAGAGSQETQYF
TRBJ2-3 TRBD2 few TRBV4-2 TGTGCCAGCAGCTCAGGACTAGCTTCCTCCACAGATACGCAGTATTTT CASSSGLASSTDTQYF
TRBJ2-5 - many TRBV12-3/TRBV12-4 TGTGCCAGCAGCTCCCCAACCACAGGGGAGGGGACCCAGTACTTC CASSSPTTGEGTQYF
TRBJ1-5 - few TRBV15 TGTGCCACCAGCAGAGATAGCCCTCTCAAGGATAGCAATCAGCCCCAGCATTTT CATSRDSPLKDSNQPQHF
TRBJ2-3 - few TRBV7-9 TGTGCCCAGGGGGGGGGGCAGCAAGATACGCAGTATTTT CAQGGGQQDTQYF
TRBJ1-3 - - TRBV11-2 TGTGCCAGCAGCTTGATCGGTTGGGCTGGAAACACCATATATTTT CASSLIGWAGNTIYF
TRBJ2-7 TRBD2 few TRBV5-1 TGCGCCAGCAGCTTGGACGGGACTAGCAATTTCGAGCAGTACTTC CASSLDGTSNFEQYF
TRBJ2-1 TRBD2 - TRBV20-1 TGCAGTGCTAGAGAGAGGGCGGGGGGTTACAATGAGCAGTTCTTC CSARERAGGYNEQFF
TRBJ2-1 - - TRBV5-5 TGTGCCAGGGGCCCCGGGATTAGCGGTTACAATGAGCAGTTCTTC CARGPGISGYNEQFF
TRBJ2-1 TRBD2 few TRBV20-1 TGCAGTGCCGAGAGTGGGAATAGCGGGGCGGATGAGCAGTTCTTC CSAESGNSGADEQFF
TRBJ2-5 - - TRBV2 TGTGCCAGCGGACCCCTGGGGGGAGAGACCCAGTACTTC CASGPLGGETQYF
TRBJ1-5 - - TRBV24-1 TGTGCCACCAGTCAGGGTGGCAATCAGCCCCAGCATTTT CATSQGGNQPQHF
TRBJ2-7 TRBD2 many TRBV14 TGTGCCAGCAGCCAAATGGCGGGAGGGTACGAGCAGTACTTC CASSQMAGGYEQYF
TRBJ2-6 - few TRBV6-2/TRBV6-3 TGTGCCAGCAGCTGGGGGGACTCCAGCTCTGGGGCCAACGTCCTGACTTTC CASSWGDSSSGANVLTF
TRBJ2-3 - - TRBV7-9 TGTGCCAGCAGCTTATTAGCCCCTAGCGGCACAGATACGCAGTATTTT CASSLLAPSGTDTQYF
TRBJ1-1 TRBD1 many TRBV20-1 TGCAGTGCTACTCCCGGGACAGTCACTGAAGCTTTCTTT CSATPGTVTEAFF
TRBJ2-3 TRBD2 few TRBV6-5 TGTGCCAGCAGTTACCGCGGGGGGGCTGGCGGAGATACGCAGTATTTT CASSYRGGAGGDTQYF
TRBJ1-1 - many TRBV5-1 TGTGCCAGCAGCTTAGCGGGAGGGAACACTGAAGCTTTCTTT CASSLAGGNTEAFF
TRBJ1-5 - few TRBV11-2 TGTGCCAGCAGCCCCCCTGTGGAAGGGGTAGGAAGCAATCAGCCCCAGCATTTT CASSPPVEGVGSNQPQHF
TRBJ2-1 TRBD2 many TRBV4-3 TGCGCCAGCAGCCCTGCTTCCGGGACTAGCGTGAACAATGAGCAGTTCTTC CASSPASGTSVNNEQFF